Listed below are T cell receptor beta chains from one sample, sequenced in a study of T cells in Graves' hyperthyroidism and ophthalmopathy. TCRdb ran MiXCR on the multiplex PCR reads and lists one entry per CDR3 protein. This table has around 700,000 distinct CDR3 sequences, about 17% appearing once. Sequencing was done on a sample of blood. These receptors all stem from a woman aged 45-60 years with Graves' hyperthyroidism that later progressed to Graves' ophthalmopathy. CDR3s include the opening cysteine and the closing phenylalanine or tryptophan. The D gene is left open where the match is weak. For some rows the clone size is stated as once, few or many, or as a class when expanded; others skip it.

v_gene,j_gene,d_gene,abundance,CDR3nt,CDR3aa
TRBV6-1,TRBJ2-1,TRBD2,NA,TGTGCCAGCAACATAGGCGGGGGGGATGAGCAGTTCTTC,CASNIGGGDEQFF
TRBV11-2,TRBJ1-1,NA,many,TGTGCCAGCAGCTTTGACTTAGGGAGCACTGAAGCTTTCTTT,CASSFDLGSTEAFF
TRBV7-3,TRBJ2-1,TRBD1,many,TGTGCCAGCAGCTCCCCAGGGGGCGTTGAGCAGTTCTTC,CASSSPGGVEQFF
TRBV9,TRBJ2-1,TRBD2,few,TGTGCCAGCAGCGCAACTAGCGGGGTGGTCTACAATGAGCAGTTCTTC,CASSATSGVVYNEQFF
TRBV5-8,TRBJ2-7,NA,NA,TGTGCCAGCAGCTTGGAACAGGTCTACGAGCAGTACTTC,CASSLEQVYEQYF
TRBV12-3/TRBV12-4,TRBJ2-3,TRBD2,many,TGTGCCAGCAGACAAGAGACTAGCGGGGGGGCAGATACGCAGTATTTT,CASRQETSGGADTQYF
TRBV5-5,TRBJ1-1,NA,many,TGTGCCAGCAGCTTTAGGAAGGACACTGAAGCTTTCTTT,CASSFRKDTEAFF
TRBV11-3,TRBJ2-3,TRBD1,NA,TGTGCCAGCAGCCCCGGGACAGACCTCACAGATACGCAGTATTTT,CASSPGTDLTDTQYF
TRBV6-2/TRBV6-3,TRBJ2-1,NA,NA,TGTGCCAGCAGTTACTCTTTCGACGGTTACAATGAGCAGTTCTTC,CASSYSFDGYNEQFF
TRBV6-1,TRBJ2-1,TRBD2,many,TGTGCCAGCAGTGAAGGGGGACTATTAAATGAGCAGTTCTTC,CASSEGGLLNEQFF
TRBV19,TRBJ2-1,TRBD2,NA,TGTGCCAGTAGTACGGTCGGACTAGCGGGAGAGCAGTTCTTC,CASSTVGLAGEQFF
TRBV2,TRBJ1-5,NA,many,TGTGCCAGCAGTACCCCAACAGGACAGCCCCAGCATTTT,CASSTPTGQPQHF
TRBV2,TRBJ2-7,NA,few,TGTGCCAGCAAAAGAACGACCTCAGGGGACGAGCAGTACTTC,CASKRTTSGDEQYF
TRBV12-3/TRBV12-4,TRBJ1-1,NA,many,TGTGCCAGCAATTTGGGACGGGGCCTTCTGAACACTGAAGCTTTCTTT,CASNLGRGLLNTEAFF